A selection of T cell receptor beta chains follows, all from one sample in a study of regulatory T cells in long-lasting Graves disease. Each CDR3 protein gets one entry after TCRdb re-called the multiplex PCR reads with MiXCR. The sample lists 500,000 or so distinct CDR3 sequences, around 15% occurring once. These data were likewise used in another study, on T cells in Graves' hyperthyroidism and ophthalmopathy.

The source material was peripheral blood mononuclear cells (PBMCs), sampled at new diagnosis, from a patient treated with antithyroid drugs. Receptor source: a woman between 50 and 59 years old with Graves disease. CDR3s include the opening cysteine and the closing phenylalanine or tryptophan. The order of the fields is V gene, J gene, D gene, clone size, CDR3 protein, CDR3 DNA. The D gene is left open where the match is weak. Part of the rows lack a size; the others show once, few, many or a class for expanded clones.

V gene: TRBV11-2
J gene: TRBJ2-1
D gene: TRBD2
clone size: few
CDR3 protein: CASSLGGGARNEQFF
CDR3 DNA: TGTGCCAGCAGCTTAGGCGGGGGGGCCCGCAATGAGCAGTTCTTC

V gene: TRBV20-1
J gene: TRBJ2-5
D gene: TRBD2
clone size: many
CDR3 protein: CSAPPGGAGETQYF
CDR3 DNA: TGCAGTGCGCCTCCGGGAGGGGCAGGGGAGACCCAGTACTTC

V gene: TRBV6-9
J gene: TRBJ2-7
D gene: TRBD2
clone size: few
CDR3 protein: CASSYSDREGAYEQYF
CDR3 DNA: TGTGCCAGCAGTTACTCCGATCGGGAGGGGGCCTACGAGCAGTACTTC

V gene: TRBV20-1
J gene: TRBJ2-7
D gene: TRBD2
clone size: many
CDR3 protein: CSAGGDFYEQYF
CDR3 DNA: TGCAGTGCTGGGGGGGACTTCTACGAGCAGTACTTC

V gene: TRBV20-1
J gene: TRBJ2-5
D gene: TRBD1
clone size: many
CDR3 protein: CSAQTGSQETQYF
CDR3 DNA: TGCAGTGCTCAGACAGGGTCTCAAGAGACCCAGTACTTC

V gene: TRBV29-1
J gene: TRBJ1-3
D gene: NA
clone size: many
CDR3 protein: CSVEVVGNTIYF
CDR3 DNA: TGCAGCGTTGAGGTCGTCGGAAACACCATATATTTT

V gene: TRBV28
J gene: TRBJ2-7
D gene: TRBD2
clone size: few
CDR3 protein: CASRPTSGSFHEQYF
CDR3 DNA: TGTGCCAGCAGGCCGACTAGCGGGAGTTTCCACGAGCAGTACTTC

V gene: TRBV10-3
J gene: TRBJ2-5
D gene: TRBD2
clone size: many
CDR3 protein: CAISESPSGLQETQYF
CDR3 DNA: TGTGCCATCAGTGAGAGTCCTAGCGGGCTCCAAGAGACCCAGTACTTC

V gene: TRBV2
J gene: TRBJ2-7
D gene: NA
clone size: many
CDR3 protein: CASSGLYEQYF
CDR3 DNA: TGTGCCAGCAGTGGACTCTACGAGCAGTACTTC

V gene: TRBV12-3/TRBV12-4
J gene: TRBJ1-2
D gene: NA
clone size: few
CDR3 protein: CASTNTGSDGYTF
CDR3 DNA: TGTGCCAGCACGAACACGGGCAGTGACGGCTACACCTTC

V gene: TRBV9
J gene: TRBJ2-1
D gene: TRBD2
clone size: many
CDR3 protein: CASSVESASGYNEQFF
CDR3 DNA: TGTGCCAGCAGCGTAGAATCCGCTAGCGGCTACAATGAGCAGTTCTTC

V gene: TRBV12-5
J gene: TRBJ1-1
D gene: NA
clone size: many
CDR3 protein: CASGLGVGYSTEAFF
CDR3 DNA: TGTGCTAGTGGTTTAGGAGTCGGGTATTCGACTGAAGCTTTCTTT

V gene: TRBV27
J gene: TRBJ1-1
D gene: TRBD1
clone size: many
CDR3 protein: CASSFRDSPEAFF
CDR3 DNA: TGTGCCAGCAGTTTCCGGGACAGCCCTGAAGCTTTCTTT

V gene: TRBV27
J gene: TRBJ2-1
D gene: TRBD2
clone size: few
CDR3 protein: CASWGGRSNNEQFF
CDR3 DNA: TGTGCCAGTTGGGGCGGGAGGTCCAACAATGAGCAGTTCTTC

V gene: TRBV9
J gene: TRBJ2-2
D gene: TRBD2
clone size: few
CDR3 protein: CASSVDSGSVTGELFF
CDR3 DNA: TGTGCCAGCAGCGTAGATAGCGGGAGTGTAACCGGGGAGCTGTTTTTT

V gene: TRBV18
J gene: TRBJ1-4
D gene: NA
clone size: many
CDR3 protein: CASSPDVATNEKLFF
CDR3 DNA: TGTGCCAGCTCACCAGACGTTGCAACTAATGAAAAACTGTTTTTT

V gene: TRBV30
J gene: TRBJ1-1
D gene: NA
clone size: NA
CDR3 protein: CAWSTQPRQIMNTEAFF
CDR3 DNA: TGTGCCTGGAGTACTCAGCCGCGGCAGATCATGAACACTGAAGCTTTCTTT

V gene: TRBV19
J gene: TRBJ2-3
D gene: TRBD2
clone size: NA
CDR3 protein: CASSPWREAGTDTQYF
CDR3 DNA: TGTGCCAGTAGCCCGTGGCGGGAGGCGGGGACAGATACGCAGTATTTT

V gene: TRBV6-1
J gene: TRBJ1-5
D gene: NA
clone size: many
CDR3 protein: CASSLSPVIDQPQHF
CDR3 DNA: TGTGCCAGCAGTCTGTCGCCGGTCATTGATCAGCCCCAGCATTTT

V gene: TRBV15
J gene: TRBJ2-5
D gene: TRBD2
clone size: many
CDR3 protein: CATSRGKTSGQETQYF
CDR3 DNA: TGTGCCACCAGCAGAGGCAAGACTAGCGGCCAAGAGACCCAGTACTTC

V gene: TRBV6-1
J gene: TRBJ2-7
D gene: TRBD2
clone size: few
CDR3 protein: CASSEYSGRAGEQYF
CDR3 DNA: TGTGCCAGCAGTGAATATAGCGGGAGGGCGGGCGAGCAGTACTTC

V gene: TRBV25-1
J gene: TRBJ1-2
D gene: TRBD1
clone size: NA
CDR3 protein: CASTRTGDGYTF
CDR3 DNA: TGTGCCAGCACCCGGACAGGGGATGGCTACACCTTC

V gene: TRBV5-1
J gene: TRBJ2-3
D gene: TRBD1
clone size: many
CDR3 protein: CASSSPGTGTDTQYF
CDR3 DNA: TGCGCCAGCAGCTCCCCCGGGACAGGGACAGATACGCAGTATTTT

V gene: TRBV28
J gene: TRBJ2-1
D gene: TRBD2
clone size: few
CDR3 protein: CASSRLAGEWNEQFF
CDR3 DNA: TGTGCCAGCAGTAGACTAGCGGGAGAGTGGAATGAGCAGTTCTTC

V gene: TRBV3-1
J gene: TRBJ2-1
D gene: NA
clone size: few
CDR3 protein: CASSQVSGVGYNEQFF
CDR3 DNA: TGTGCCAGCAGCCAAGTTTCGGGAGTGGGCTACAATGAGCAGTTCTTC

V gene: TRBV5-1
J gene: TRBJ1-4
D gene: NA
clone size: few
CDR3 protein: CASSLEVGTLEKLFF
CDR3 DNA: TGCGCCAGCAGCTTGGAGGTGGGGACGTTGGAAAAACTGTTTTTT

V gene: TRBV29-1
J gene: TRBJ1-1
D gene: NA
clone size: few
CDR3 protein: CSVGQAIMNTEAFF
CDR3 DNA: TGCAGCGTTGGACAGGCGATAATGAACACTGAAGCTTTCTTT

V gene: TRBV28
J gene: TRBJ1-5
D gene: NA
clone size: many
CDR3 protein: CASRLRGRNLQPQHF
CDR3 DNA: TGTGCCAGCAGACTCAGGGGCCGAAACCTACAGCCCCAGCATTTT

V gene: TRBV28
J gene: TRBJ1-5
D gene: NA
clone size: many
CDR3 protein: CASSLGGNNQPQHF
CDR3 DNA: TGTGCCAGCAGTTTGGGAGGGAACAATCAGCCCCAGCATTTT

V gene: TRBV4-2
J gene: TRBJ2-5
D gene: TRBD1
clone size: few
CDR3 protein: CASSRTGTGNQETQYF
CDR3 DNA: TGTGCCAGCAGTCGTACCGGGACAGGGAACCAAGAGACCCAGTACTTC

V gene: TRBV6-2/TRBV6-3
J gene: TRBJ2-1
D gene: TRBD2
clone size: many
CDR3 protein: CASRQGLAASYNEQFF
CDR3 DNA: TGTGCCAGCAGACAAGGACTAGCGGCTAGTTACAATGAGCAGTTCTTC

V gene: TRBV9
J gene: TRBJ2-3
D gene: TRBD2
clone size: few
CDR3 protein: CASSVGAGGSTDTQYF
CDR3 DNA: TGTGCCAGCAGCGTAGGGGCGGGAGGAAGCACAGATACGCAGTATTTT

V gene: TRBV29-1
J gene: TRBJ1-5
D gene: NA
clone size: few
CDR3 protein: CSVGGGVNSNQPQHF
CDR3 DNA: TGCAGCGTTGGGGGTGGGGTGAATAGCAATCAGCCCCAGCATTTT

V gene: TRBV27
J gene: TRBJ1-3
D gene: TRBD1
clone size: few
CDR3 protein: CASSLQGAPGNTIYF
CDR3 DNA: TGTGCCAGCAGTTTACAGGGGGCTCCTGGAAACACCATATATTTT

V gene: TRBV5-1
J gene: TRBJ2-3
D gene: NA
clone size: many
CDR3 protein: CASSSITGSTDTQYF
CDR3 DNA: TGCGCCAGCAGCTCGATCACAGGGTCCACAGATACGCAGTATTTT

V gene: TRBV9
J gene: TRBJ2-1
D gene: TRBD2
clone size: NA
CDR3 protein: CASSMGTGGLTRTSGRAWNEQFF
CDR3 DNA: TGTGCCAGCAGCATGGGGACAGGGGGATTAACTCGGACTAGCGGGAGGGCTTGGAATGAGCAGTTCTTC

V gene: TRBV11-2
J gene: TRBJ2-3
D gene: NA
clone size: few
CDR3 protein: CASSPSYSADTQYF
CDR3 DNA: TGTGCCAGCAGCCCCTCCTATAGCGCAGATACGCAGTATTTT

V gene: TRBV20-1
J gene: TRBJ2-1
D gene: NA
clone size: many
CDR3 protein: CSAESANSYNEQFF
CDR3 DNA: TGCAGTGCGGAAAGCGCCAACTCCTACAATGAGCAGTTCTTC

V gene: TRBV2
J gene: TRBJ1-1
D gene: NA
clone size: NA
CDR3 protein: CASSLDLGDPEAFF
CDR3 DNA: TGTGCCAGCTCCTTGGATCTAGGGGACCCTGAAGCTTTCTTT

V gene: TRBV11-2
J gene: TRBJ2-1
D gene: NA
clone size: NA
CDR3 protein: CASNLWIYNEQFF
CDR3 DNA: TGTGCCAGCAACTTATGGATCTACAATGAGCAGTTCTTC

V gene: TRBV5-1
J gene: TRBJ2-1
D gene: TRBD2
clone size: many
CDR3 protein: CASSPPGLAGGGNEQFF
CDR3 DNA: TGCGCCAGCAGTCCCCCGGGACTAGCGGGAGGGGGGAATGAGCAGTTCTTC

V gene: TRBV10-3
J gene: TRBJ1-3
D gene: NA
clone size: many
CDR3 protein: CAITSPGNTIYF
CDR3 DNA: TGTGCCATCACCTCCCCTGGAAACACCATATATTTT